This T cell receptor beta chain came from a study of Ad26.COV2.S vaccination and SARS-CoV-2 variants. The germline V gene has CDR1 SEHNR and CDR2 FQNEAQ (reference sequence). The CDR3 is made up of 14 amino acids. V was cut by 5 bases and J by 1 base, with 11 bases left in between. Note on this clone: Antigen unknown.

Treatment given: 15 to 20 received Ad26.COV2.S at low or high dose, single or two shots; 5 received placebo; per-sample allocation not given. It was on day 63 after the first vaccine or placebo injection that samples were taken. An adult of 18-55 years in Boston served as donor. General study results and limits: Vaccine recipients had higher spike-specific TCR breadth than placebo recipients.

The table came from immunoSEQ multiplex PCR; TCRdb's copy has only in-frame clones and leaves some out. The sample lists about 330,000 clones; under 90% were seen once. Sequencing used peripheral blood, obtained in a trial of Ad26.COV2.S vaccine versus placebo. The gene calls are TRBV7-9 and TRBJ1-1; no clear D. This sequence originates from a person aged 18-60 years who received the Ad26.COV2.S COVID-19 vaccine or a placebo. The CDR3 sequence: CASSPGVENTEAFF. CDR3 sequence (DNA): TGTGCCAGCAGCCCCGGGGTTGAGAACACTGAAGCTTTCTTT. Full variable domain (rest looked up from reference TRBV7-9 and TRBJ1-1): DTGVSQNPRHKITKRGQNVTFRCDPISEHNRLYWYRQTLGQGPEFLTYFQNEAQLEKSRLLSDRFSAERPKGSFSTLEIQRTEQGDSAMYLCASSPGVENTEAFFGQGTRLTVV.